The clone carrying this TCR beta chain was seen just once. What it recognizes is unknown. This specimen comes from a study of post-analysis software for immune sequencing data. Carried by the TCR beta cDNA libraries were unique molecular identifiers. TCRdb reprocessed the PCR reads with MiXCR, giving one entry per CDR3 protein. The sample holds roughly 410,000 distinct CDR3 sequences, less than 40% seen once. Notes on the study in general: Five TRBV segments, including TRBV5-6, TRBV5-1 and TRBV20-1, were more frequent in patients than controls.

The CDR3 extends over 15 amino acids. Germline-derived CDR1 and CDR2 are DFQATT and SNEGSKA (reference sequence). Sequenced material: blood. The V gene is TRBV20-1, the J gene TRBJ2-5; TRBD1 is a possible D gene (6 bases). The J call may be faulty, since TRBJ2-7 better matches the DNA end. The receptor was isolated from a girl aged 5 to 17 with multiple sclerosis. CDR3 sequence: CSARDPTGGADEQYF. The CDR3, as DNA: TGCAGTGCTAGAGACCCTACTGGGGGCGCCGACGAGCAGTACTTC.